Sequencing of this T cell receptor (beta chain) was carried out in a study of cytomegalovirus exposure and HLA in healthy donors. The wider study: Some 85 million unique TCRs from HLA-typed donors were held in an early data release. Ancestry clustering placed more than 80% of under 450 genotyped donors in the Caucasian-associated cluster.

Primers: 60 Vbeta forward and 13 Jbeta reverse. The protocol was immunoSEQ multiplex PCR, while the TCRdb copy is restricted to in-frame clones and leaves out a portion. The table records fewer than 200,000 clones, about 13% of them present only once. The table lists this clone with a few counts. Looked up from germline, CDR1 is MNHNY and CDR2 is SVGAGI (reference sequence). The CDR3 loop spans 14 amino acids. Trimming shortened V by 8 bases and J by 1 base, and 12 bases separated the two germline ends. Input material: PBMCs. This receptor was obtained from a man between 50 and 59 years old in good health and CMV-seropositive. The chain carries TRBV6-6 and TRBJ1-5; weak D call: TRBD1 (5 bases). The CDR3 nucleotides read TGTGCCAGCGGCTCTGGGGCGAGCAATCAGCCCCAGCATTTT. Translated: CASGSGASNQPQHF.